These T cell receptor beta chains were read from a single sample in a study of OX40 agonist ivuxolimab in advanced cancers. Data came from immunoSEQ multiplex PCR; TCRdb stores just in-frame clones and leaves some out. The sample lists 70,000 to 95,000 clones; roughly 92% were seen once. Here the sequenced sample was CD4+ or CD8+ T cells sorted from blood, taken in a trial of the OX40 agonist ivuxolimab. Every receptor here comes from an adult with an advanced solid tumor such as melanoma, head and neck, liver or kidney cancer. Each CDR3 is given with its conserved first and last residue. A D gene is named only where the DNA matches it firmly. Clone size is not always given. Where it is, it says once, few, many or a class for expanded clones.

V	D	J	size	CDR3	DNA
TRBV19	TRBD1	TRBJ2-7	once	CASSSGGEQYF	TGTGCCAGTAGTTCAGGGGGCGAGCAGTACTTC
TRBV9	TRBD2	TRBJ2-5	.	CASSSGGTSGSSETQYF	TGTGCCAGCAGCTCAGGGGGCACTAGCGGGAGTAGTGAGACCCAGTACTTC
TRBV6-1	TRBD2	TRBJ2-1	once	CASSEAGGSGNEQFF	TGTGCCAGCAGTGAAGCGGGAGGGTCCGGCAATGAGCAGTTCTTC
TRBV19	.	TRBJ2-7	.	CASSIALQPTYEQYF	TGTGCCAGTAGTATAGCACTACAGCCCACCTACGAGCAGTACTTC
TRBV4-2	.	TRBJ2-7	.	CASSQDRGPAREQYF	TGTGCCAGCAGCCAAGATCGGGGGCCGGCTAGGGAGCAGTACTTC
TRBV27	TRBD1	TRBJ1-2	.	CASSLPDRGFGYTF	TGTGCCAGCAGTTTACCGGACAGGGGATTTGGCTACACCTTC
TRBV6-5	.	TRBJ2-1	once	CASSYPPEQFF	TGTGCCAGCAGTTACCCCCCTGAGCAGTTCTTC
TRBV5-4	.	TRBJ1-2	.	CASSLTRDGRGYTF	TGTGCCAGCAGCTTAACGAGGGATGGAAGGGGCTACACCTTC
TRBV27	.	TRBJ2-2	.	CASSFRRNTGELFF	TGTGCCAGCAGTTTCCGGCGGAACACCGGGGAGCTGTTTTTT
TRBV7-9	TRBD2	TRBJ2-1	.	CASSLLGGPHEQFF	TGTGCCAGCAGCCTGTTGGGAGGGCCACATGAGCAGTTCTTC
TRBV9	.	TRBJ2-1	.	CASSQPGSRPYNEQFF	TGTGCCAGCAGCCAGCCGGGGAGCCGACCCTACAATGAGCAGTTCTTC
TRBV5-1	TRBD1	TRBJ1-1	.	CASSQGQAAEAFF	TGCGCCAGCAGCCAGGGACAGGCGGCTGAAGCTTTCTTT
TRBV19	.	TRBJ2-7	.	CASSPGGGFYEQYF	TGTGCCAGTAGTCCAGGGGGGGGGTTCTACGAGCAGTACTTC